These 5 T cell receptor beta chains originate from one sample sequenced in a study of technical replicates of blood from a handful of donors. Only in-frame clones appear in the TCRdb table, and some are missing; sequencing was by immunoSEQ multiplex PCR. The table shows 100,000 or so clones, with 95% occurring only once. Sequencing input: T cells isolated from PBMCs. These receptor sequences come from a human donor in good health.

The chain carries TRBV13 and TRBJ1-4; D uncertain. CDR1 and CDR2 (germline): PRHDT, FYEKMQ (reference sequence). The CDR3 covers 16 residues. Trimming removed 5 bases from V and 2 bases from J, with 15 bases in between. The CDR3, as DNA: TGTGCCAGCAGCAGATTACGTGGAGGCACTAATGAAAAACTGTTTTTT. The encoded protein is CASSRLRGGTNEKLFF.

This clone is a singleton in its sample. The chain is built from TRBV7-9 and TRBJ2-7; the D gene is possibly TRBD1 (5 bases). CDR3 length equals 16 residues. V shed 3 bases and J shed 4 bases, with 19 bases lying between them. CDR1 is SEHNR, CDR2 FQNEAQ, per germline (reference sequence). This CDR3 is CASSFGAGIRYYEQYF. Written as DNA, the CDR3 is TGTGCCAGCAGCTTTGGGGCAGGCATAAGGTATTACGAGCAGTACTTC.

The chain joins TRBV9 to TRBJ2-1; 10 bases are a match to TRBD2. Germline V lookup: CDR1 SGDLS, CDR2 YYNGEE. Losses at the gene ends were 4 bases for V and 6 bases for J; bases not matched to a gene: 7. The length of the CDR3 is 15 residues. The CDR3 sequence is CASSRAGGLSNEQFF. The CDR3 DNA reads TGTGCCAGCAGCCGAGCGGGGGGGCTCTCCAATGAGCAGTTCTTC.

The J gene is TRBJ2-7, the V gene TRBV7-9; TRBD1 matches at 7 bases. Trimming removed 4 bases from V and 4 bases from J; junction bases left unmatched: 19. The CDR3 consists of 18 residues. Germline V gene lookup returns CDR1 SEHNR and CDR2 FQNEAQ (reference sequence). The CDR3 DNA is TGTGCCAGCAGCTCCCTAATAACAGGGGAAGAGATAATTTACGAGCAGTACTTC. Translation: CASSSLITGEEIIYEQYF.

The chain joins TRBV28 to TRBJ2-2; D not resolved. V was clipped by 3 bases and J by 2 bases, with 10 bases between them. This CDR3 has 15 residues. The germline V gene encodes CDR1 MDHEN and CDR2 SYDVKM. The CDR3 nucleotides are TGTGCCAGCAGTTTTTGGGCCGTCAACACCGGGGAGCTGTTTTTT. Translation gives CASSFWAVNTGELFF.